The rows below give T cell receptor beta chains drawn from one sample of a study of blood T cell repertoires in COVID-19. Sequencing was performed with immunoSEQ multiplex PCR; in TCRdb, only in-frame clones are kept and a portion is missing. The sample records about 180,000 clones, around nine tenths being singletons. The sequenced material came from peripheral blood. Source of these receptors: a man aged 45-65 years with acute or convalescent COVID-19. Both conserved end residues are part of each CDR3. A D gene is named only where the DNA matches it firmly. A clone size is listed for some rows: how often the clone was seen (once, few, many), or a class if it is expanded.

D gene	V gene	clone size	CDR3 length	J gene	CDR3 protein	CDR3 DNA
NA	TRBV3-1/TRBV3-2	once	14	TRBJ1-4	CASSQDIYNEKLFF	TGTGCCAGCAGCCAAGATATCTATAATGAAAAACTGTTTTTT
NA	TRBV19	NA	22	TRBJ1-4	CASSMGGQTVPPRSSTNEKLFF	TGTGCCAGTAGTATGGGTGGGCAGACCGTCCCGCCTCGTTCTTCAACTAATGAAAAACTGTTTTTT
NA	TRBV6-1	NA	14	TRBJ2-7	CASSEYTSSYEQYF	TGTGCCAGCAGTGAATATACTAGCAGCTACGAGCAGTACTTC
NA	TRBV10-3	few	13	TRBJ1-2	CAISADTNYGYTF	TGTGCCATCAGTGCCGACACTAACTATGGCTACACCTTC
TRBD2	TRBV27	NA	15	TRBJ2-7	CASSRTGGRPYEQYF	TGTGCCAGCAGCCGGACTGGCGGGAGACCGTACGAGCAGTACTTC
NA	TRBV19	NA	14	TRBJ1-5	CASSVGGGNQPQHF	TGTGCCAGTAGTGTTGGGGGGGGCAATCAGCCCCAGCATTTT
TRBD1	TRBV5-1	NA	14	TRBJ1-5	CASSRTGGSQPQHF	TGCGCCAGCAGCAGGACAGGGGGCAGCCAGCCCCAGCATTTT
TRBD1	TRBV19	once	15	TRBJ2-1	CASSTPGQVHNEQFF	TGTGCCAGTAGTACTCCGGGACAGGTTCACAATGAGCAGTTCTTC
TRBD1	TRBV6-4	NA	14	TRBJ2-1	CASSRQGANNEQFF	TGTGCCAGCAGTAGACAGGGGGCTAACAATGAGCAGTTCTTC
NA	TRBV6-5	once	14	TRBJ1-1	CASSHEGGSTEAFF	TGTGCCAGCAGTCATGAGGGGGGGAGCACTGAAGCTTTCTTT
NA	TRBV18	NA	14	TRBJ2-1	CASSPVGVANEQFF	TGTGCCAGCTCACCCGTCGGTGTAGCCAATGAGCAGTTCTTC
TRBD1	TRBV6-1	once	16	TRBJ1-5	CASSAVTGYSNQPQHF	TGTGCCAGCAGTGCCGTGACAGGGTATAGCAATCAGCCCCAGCATTTT
NA	TRBV7-4	NA	13	TRBJ1-1	CASSSNRNTEAFF	TGTGCCAGCAGCTCCAACAGGAACACTGAAGCTTTCTTT
NA	TRBV5-1	NA	15	TRBJ2-7	CASSLGHSSSYEQYF	TGCGCCAGCAGCCTGGGACATTCGAGCTCCTACGAGCAGTACTTC
TRBD1	TRBV24-1	NA	14	TRBJ2-4	CATSDPGTGTIQYF	TGTGCCACCAGTGATCCAGGGACAGGGACCATTCAGTACTTC
TRBD1	TRBV7-9	NA	15	TRBJ1-2	CASSTDRLSFSGYTF	TGTGCCAGCAGCACGGACAGGTTGAGTTTTTCTGGCTACACCTTC
NA	TRBV29-1	NA	11	TRBJ1-2	CSVGAGDGYTF	TGCAGCGTTGGGGCAGGGGATGGCTACACCTTC
NA	TRBV3-1/TRBV3-2	once	13	TRBJ2-5	CASKDRGQETQYF	TGTGCCAGCAAGGATAGGGGGCAAGAGACCCAGTACTTC
TRBD2	TRBV27	NA	15	TRBJ2-1	CASSLYRTRSNEQFF	TGTGCCAGCAGTTTATATCGGACTAGGAGCAATGAGCAGTTCTTC
NA	TRBV9	NA	13	TRBJ1-2	CASSVRANYGYTF	TGTGCCAGCAGCGTACGAGCTAACTATGGCTACACCTTC
TRBD2	TRBV4-1	few	16	TRBJ2-3	CASSHHSGRAPDTQYF	TGCGCCAGCAGCCACCATAGCGGGAGGGCCCCAGATACGCAGTATTTT
NA	TRBV5-4	NA	15	TRBJ2-1	CASSLGGGGINEQFF	TGTGCCAGCAGCTTAGGCGGGGGCGGGATTAATGAGCAGTTCTTC
TRBD1	TRBV28	NA	15	TRBJ1-5	CASSLPGGRNQPQHF	TGTGCCAGCAGTTTACCAGGGGGCAGGAATCAGCCCCAGCATTTT
TRBD1	TRBV6-2/TRBV6-3	NA	14	TRBJ1-6	CASSNGQGGSPLHF	TGTGCCAGCAGTAACGGACAGGGGGGTTCACCCCTCCACTTT
NA	TRBV23-1	NA	12	TRBJ2-2	CVNLGGPGELFF	TGCGTTAACTTGGGGGGTCCCGGGGAGCTGTTTTTT
NA	TRBV7-9	NA	13	TRBJ2-1	CASSPESYNEQFF	TGTGCCAGCAGCCCGGAGTCCTACAATGAGCAGTTCTTC
TRBD1	TRBV9	NA	15	TRBJ2-5	CASSRGTGGQETQYF	TGTGCCAGCAGCCGAGGGACAGGGGGCCAAGAGACCCAGTACTTC
TRBD2	TRBV28	NA	13	TRBJ2-5	CASSRGGRETQYF	TGTGCCAGCAGTCGCGGGGGGCGGGAGACCCAGTACTTC
NA	TRBV18	NA	17	TRBJ1-2	CASSLTQARTVSGGYTF	TGTGCCAGCTCACTGACCCAGGCCCGGACAGTCTCGGGTGGCTACACCTTC
TRBD1	TRBV9	NA	15	TRBJ2-1	CASSLIGTDMSEQFF	TGTGCCAGCAGCCTCATCGGGACAGATATGAGTGAGCAGTTCTTC
TRBD2	TRBV7-9	NA	16	TRBJ2-2	CASSSLAGHLTGELFF	TGTGCCAGCAGCTCCCTAGCGGGACACCTCACCGGGGAGCTGTTTTTT
NA	TRBV2	NA	14	TRBJ1-1	CASSLPRDNTEAFF	TGTGCCAGCAGCTTACCCCGGGATAACACTGAAGCTTTCTTT
TRBD2	TRBV7-6	NA	19	TRBJ2-3	CASSSGLAGGVGSTDTQYF	TGTGCCAGCAGCTCCGGACTAGCGGGGGGCGTTGGTAGCACAGATACGCAGTATTTT
TRBD1	TRBV5-1	NA	14	TRBJ2-7	CASSWGQGSYEQYF	TGCGCCAGCAGCTGGGGACAGGGGTCCTACGAGCAGTACTTC
NA	TRBV7-3	NA	12	TRBJ2-1	CASSTYRGEQFF	TGTGCCAGCAGCACTTACCGGGGTGAGCAGTTCTTC
NA	TRBV29-1	NA	14	TRBJ1-1	CSVLGRGEDTEAFF	TGCAGCGTCCTCGGACGAGGGGAGGACACTGAAGCTTTCTTT
NA	TRBV5-3	once	11	TRBJ1-5	CARSFYRPQHF	TGTGCCAGAAGCTTCTACCGGCCCCAGCATTTT
NA	TRBV7-3	NA	13	TRBJ2-1	CASSLSSDQMQFF	TGTGCCAGCAGCTTAAGCTCAGATCAGATGCAGTTCTTC
NA	TRBV2	NA	14	TRBJ2-1	CASSSTGIYNEQFF	TGTGCCAGCAGTTCCACAGGGATCTACAATGAGCAGTTCTTC
NA	TRBV18	once	13	TRBJ1-1	CASTPSRDTEAFF	TGTGCCAGCACACCTAGCAGGGACACTGAAGCTTTCTTT
TRBD2	TRBV4-1	NA	15	TRBJ2-5	CASSVSGGIVETQYF	TGCGCCAGCAGCGTTAGCGGGGGGATCGTCGAGACCCAGTACTTC
NA	TRBV28	NA	13	TRBJ1-1	CASRQEGLAEAFF	TGTGCCAGCAGACAGGAGGGACTCGCTGAAGCTTTCTTT
NA	TRBV20-1	NA	11	TRBJ2-7	CSVERVREQYF	TGCAGTGTAGAGCGGGTTAGGGAGCAGTACTTC
NA	TRBV11-2	NA	16	TRBJ1-6	CASSLGAAPYNSPLHF	TGTGCCAGCAGCTTGGGGGCAGCACCTTATAATTCACCCCTCCACTTT
NA	TRBV18	NA	16	TRBJ1-5	CASSPPSGDSNQPQHF	TGTGCCAGCTCACCACCGTCAGGGGATAGCAATCAGCCCCAGCATTTT
NA	TRBV7-2	NA	11	TRBJ2-3	CASSFLDTQYF	TGTGCCAGCAGCTTTCTAGATACGCAGTATTTT
TRBD2	TRBV6-7	NA	14	TRBJ2-2	CASTPREGSGELFF	TGTGCCAGCACCCCGCGGGAGGGTTCCGGGGAGCTGTTTTTT
TRBD1	TRBV6-2/TRBV6-3	once	15	TRBJ1-1	CASSLLGQGGTEAFF	TGTGCCAGCAGTTTACTCGGACAGGGAGGGACTGAAGCTTTCTTT
NA	TRBV6-2/TRBV6-3	NA	14	TRBJ2-3	CASSSEWGTDTQYF	TGTGCCAGCAGTTCGGAGTGGGGCACAGATACGCAGTATTTT
NA	TRBV7-9	once	14	TRBJ1-1	CASSLVPGYTEAFF	TGTGCCAGCAGCTTAGTTCCGGGGTACACTGAAGCTTTCTTT
TRBD1	TRBV28	NA	12	TRBJ1-2	CASGTGGSGYTF	TGTGCCAGTGGCACAGGGGGTTCTGGCTACACCTTC
TRBD2	TRBV15	NA	17	TRBJ2-1	CATSRASGSQIYNEQFF	TGTGCCACCAGCAGAGCTAGCGGGAGTCAAATATACAATGAGCAGTTCTTC
TRBD2	TRBV4-3	once	16	TRBJ2-1	CASSQEGGRTYNEQFF	TGCGCCAGCAGCCAAGAGGGGGGGAGAACCTACAATGAGCAGTTCTTC
NA	TRBV14	NA	15	TRBJ2-1	CASSQGQASFNEQFF	TGTGCCAGCAGCCAAGGCCAAGCGAGTTTTAATGAGCAGTTCTTC